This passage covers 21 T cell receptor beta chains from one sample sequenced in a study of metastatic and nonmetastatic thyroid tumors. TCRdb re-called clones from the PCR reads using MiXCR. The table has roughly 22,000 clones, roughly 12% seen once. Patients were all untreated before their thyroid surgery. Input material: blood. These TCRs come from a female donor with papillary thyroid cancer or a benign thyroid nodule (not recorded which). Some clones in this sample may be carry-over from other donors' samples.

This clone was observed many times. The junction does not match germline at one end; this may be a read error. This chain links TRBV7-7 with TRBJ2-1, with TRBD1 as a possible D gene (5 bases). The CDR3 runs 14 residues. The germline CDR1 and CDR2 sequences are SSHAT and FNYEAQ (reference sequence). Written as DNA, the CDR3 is TGTGCTAGCAGCTTCGGTGGGGCACAAAATGAGCAGTTCTTC. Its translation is CASSFGGAQNEQFF.

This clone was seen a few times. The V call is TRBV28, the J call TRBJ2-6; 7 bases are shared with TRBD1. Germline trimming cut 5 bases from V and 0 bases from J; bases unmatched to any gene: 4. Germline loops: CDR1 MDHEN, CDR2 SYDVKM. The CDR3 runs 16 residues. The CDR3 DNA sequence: TGTGCCAGCAGTGAGGGGGCGCTCTCTGGGGCCAACGTCCTGACTTTC. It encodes CASSEGALSGANVLTF.

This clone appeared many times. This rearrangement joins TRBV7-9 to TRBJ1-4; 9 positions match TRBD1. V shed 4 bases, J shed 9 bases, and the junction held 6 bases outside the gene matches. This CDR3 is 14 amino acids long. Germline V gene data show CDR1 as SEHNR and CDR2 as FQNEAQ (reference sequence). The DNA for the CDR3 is TGTGCCAGCAGCTCGGACAGGGGCCCTCAAAAACTGTTTTTT. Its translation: CASSSDRGPQKLFF. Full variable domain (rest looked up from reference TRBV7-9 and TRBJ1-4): DTGVSQNPRHKITKRGQNVTFRCDPISEHNRLYWYRQTLGQGPEFLTYFQNEAQLEKSRLLSDRFSAERPKGSFSTLEIQRTEQGDSAMYLCASSSDRGPQKLFFGSGTQLSVL.

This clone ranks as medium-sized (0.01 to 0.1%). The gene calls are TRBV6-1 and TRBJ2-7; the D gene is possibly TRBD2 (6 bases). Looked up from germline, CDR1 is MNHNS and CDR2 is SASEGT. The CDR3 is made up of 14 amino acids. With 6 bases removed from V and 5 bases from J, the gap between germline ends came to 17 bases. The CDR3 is CASRGEWRVHEQYF. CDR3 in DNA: TGTGCCAGCAGGGGGGAATGGAGGGTACACGAGCAGTACTTC.

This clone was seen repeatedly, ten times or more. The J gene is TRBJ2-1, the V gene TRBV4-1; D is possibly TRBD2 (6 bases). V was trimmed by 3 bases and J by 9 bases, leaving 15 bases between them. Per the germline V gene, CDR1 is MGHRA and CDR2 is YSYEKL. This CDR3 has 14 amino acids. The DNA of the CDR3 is TGCGCCAGCAGCCACTTGCGGGGAGACACTGAGCAGTTCTTC. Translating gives CASSHLRGDTEQFF.

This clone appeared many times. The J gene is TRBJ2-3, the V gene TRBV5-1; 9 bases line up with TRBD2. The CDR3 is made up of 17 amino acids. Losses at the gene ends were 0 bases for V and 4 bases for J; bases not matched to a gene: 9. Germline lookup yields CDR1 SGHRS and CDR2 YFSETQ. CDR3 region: CASSLGGGRAIADTQYF. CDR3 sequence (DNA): TGCGCCAGCAGCTTGGGGGGCGGGAGGGCCATTGCAGATACGCAGTATTTT.

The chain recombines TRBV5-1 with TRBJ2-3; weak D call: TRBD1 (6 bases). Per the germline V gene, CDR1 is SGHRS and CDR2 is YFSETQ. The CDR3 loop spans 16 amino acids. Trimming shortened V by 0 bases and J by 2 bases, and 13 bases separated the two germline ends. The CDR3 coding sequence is TGCGCCAGCAGCTTGGAACAGGGCCATCTCACAGATACGCAGTATTTT. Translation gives CASSLEQGHLTDTQYF.

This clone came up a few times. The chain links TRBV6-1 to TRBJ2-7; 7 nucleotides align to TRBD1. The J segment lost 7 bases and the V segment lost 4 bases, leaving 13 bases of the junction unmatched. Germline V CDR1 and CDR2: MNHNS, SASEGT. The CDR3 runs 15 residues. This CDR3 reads CASSGWTGRTWEQYF. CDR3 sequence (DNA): TGTGCCAGCAGTGGATGGACAGGCCGGACATGGGAGCAGTACTTC.

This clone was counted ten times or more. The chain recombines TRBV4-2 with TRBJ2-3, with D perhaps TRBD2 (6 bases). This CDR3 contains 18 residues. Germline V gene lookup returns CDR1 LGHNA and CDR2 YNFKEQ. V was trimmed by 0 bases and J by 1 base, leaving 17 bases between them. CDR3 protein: CASSQDGPTRSGTDTQYF. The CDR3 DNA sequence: TGTGCCAGCAGCCAAGATGGACCGACTAGGTCCGGCACAGATACGCAGTATTTT.

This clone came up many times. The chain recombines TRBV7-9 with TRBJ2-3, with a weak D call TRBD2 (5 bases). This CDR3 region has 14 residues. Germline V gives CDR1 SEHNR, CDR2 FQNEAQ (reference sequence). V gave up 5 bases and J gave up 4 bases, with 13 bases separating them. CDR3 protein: CASSARTGADTQYF. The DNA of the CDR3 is TGTGCCAGCAGCGCACGGACTGGAGCAGATACGCAGTATTTT.

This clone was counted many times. The CDR3 DNA follows: TGTGCCAGCTCACAAGGGTTTGTGATAAACACCGGGGAGCTGTTTTTT. Protein: CASSQGFVINTGELFF. The chain is built from TRBV18 and TRBJ2-2; D call uncertain. Germline-derived CDR1 and CDR2 are KGHSH and LQKENI. Trimming took off 4 bases at V and 2 bases at J, with 14 bases between the two ends. This CDR3 has 16 amino acids.

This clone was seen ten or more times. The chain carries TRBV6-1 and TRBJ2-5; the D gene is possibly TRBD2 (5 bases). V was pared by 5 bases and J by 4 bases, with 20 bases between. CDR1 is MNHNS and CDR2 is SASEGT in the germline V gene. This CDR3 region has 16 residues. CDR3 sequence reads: CASSPGVARFGETQYF. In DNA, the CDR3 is TGTGCCAGCAGTCCCGGGGTAGCGAGATTTGGAGAGACCCAGTACTTC.

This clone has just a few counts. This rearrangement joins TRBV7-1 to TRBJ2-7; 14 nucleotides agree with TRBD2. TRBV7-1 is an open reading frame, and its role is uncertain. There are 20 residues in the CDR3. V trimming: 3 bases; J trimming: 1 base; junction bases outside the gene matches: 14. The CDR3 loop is CASSSNRMGLAGDLSYEQYF. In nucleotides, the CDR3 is TGTGCCAGCAGCTCCAATAGAATGGGACTAGCGGGAGACCTATCCTACGAGCAGTACTTC.

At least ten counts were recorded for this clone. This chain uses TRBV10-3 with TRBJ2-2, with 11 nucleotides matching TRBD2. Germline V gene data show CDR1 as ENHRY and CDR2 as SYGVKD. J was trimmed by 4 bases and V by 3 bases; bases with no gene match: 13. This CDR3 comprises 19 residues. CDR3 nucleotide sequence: TGTGCCATCAGTGACCCCTTCACTAGCGGGAGATTCATCACCGGGGAGCTGTTTTTT. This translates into CAISDPFTSGRFITGELFF.

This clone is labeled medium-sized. The CDR3 coding sequence is TGTGCCAGCAGCGGGGGCGTGAGCGGCAATCAGCCCCAGCATTTT. Protein product: CASSGGVSGNQPQHF. V usage is TRBV28 and J usage is TRBJ1-5; tentatively, D is TRBD1 (6 bases). V lost 6 bases and J 2 bases, leaving 14 bases between the germline ends. CDR3 size: 15 residues. Germline lookup yields CDR1 MDHEN and CDR2 SYDVKM.

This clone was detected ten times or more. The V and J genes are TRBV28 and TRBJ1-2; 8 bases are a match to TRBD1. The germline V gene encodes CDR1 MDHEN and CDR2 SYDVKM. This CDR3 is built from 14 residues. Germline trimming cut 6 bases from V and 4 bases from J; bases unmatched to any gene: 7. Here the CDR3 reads CASRTGTGSYGYTF. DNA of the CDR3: TGTGCCAGCAGAACCGGGACAGGAAGCTATGGCTACACCTTC.

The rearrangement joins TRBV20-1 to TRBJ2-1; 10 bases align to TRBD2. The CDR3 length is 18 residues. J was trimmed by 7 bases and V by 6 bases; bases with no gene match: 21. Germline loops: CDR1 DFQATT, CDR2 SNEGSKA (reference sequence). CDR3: CSAVPSGRIPGWGNEQFF. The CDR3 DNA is TGCAGTGCGGTCCCTAGCGGGAGAATCCCCGGGTGGGGAAATGAGCAGTTCTTC.

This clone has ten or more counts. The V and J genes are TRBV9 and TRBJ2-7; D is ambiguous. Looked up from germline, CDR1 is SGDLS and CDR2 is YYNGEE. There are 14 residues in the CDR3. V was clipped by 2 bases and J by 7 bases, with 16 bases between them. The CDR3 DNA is TGTGCCAGCAGCGTTAGGGAAAATACGTGGGAGCAGTACTTC. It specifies CASSVRENTWEQYF.

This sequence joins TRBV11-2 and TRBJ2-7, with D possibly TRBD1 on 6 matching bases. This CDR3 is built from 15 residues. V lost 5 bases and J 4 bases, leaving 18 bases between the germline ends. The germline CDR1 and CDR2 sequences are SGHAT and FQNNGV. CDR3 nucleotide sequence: TGTGCCAGCAGCGGCATTTGGGACAAGCCTTACGAGCAGTACTTC. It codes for CASSGIWDKPYEQYF.

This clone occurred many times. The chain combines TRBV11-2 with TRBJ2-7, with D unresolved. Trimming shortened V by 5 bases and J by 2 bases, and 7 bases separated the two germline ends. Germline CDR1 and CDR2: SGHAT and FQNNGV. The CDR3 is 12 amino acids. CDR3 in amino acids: CASSQNPYEQYF. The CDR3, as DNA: TGTGCCAGCAGCCAAAATCCCTACGAGCAGTACTTC.

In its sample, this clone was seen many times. The CDR3 here is CASSLGLTGVGETQYF. The CDR3 DNA reads as TGTGCCAGCAGCTTGGGACTTACAGGGGTTGGGGAGACCCAGTACTTC. The V gene is TRBV5-8, the J gene TRBJ2-5; 7 nucleotides align to TRBD1. Germline V CDR1 and CDR2: SGHTS, YDEGEE. The CDR3 covers 16 residues. The V and J ends lost 0 bases and 5 bases, in that order; junction bases with no gene match: 10.